A single sample is the source of the 26 T cell receptor beta chains below, sequenced in a study of cytomegalovirus exposure and HLA in healthy donors. The study ran its PCR with 60 Vbeta and 13 Jbeta primers. Using immunoSEQ multiplex PCR, the repertoire was profiled, and TCRdb retains in-frame clones only, with some absent. The sample includes about 100,000 clones, approximately 70% seen only once; the top ten take approximately 4.3%. The source material was PBMCs. The receptors shown here come from a woman between 18 and 29 years old in good health and CMV-seropositive.

The V call is TRBV6-5, the J call TRBJ2-5, with 14 bases that match TRBD2. The CDR3 has 15 amino acids. The germline CDR1 and CDR2 sequences are MNHEY and SVGAGI. Trimming removed 6 bases from V and 2 bases from J; junction bases left unmatched: 2. The CDR3 protein is CASRTSGRVQETQYF. The CDR3 nucleotides read TGTGCCAGCAGGACTAGCGGGAGGGTGCAAGAGACCCAGTACTTC.

This clone appeared once. This sequence joins TRBV6-5 and TRBJ2-7, with 9 nucleotides matching TRBD2. J lost 7 bases, V lost 5 bases, and 9 bases had no gene match. CDR3 length equals 14 residues. The germline gives CDR1 MNHEY, CDR2 SVGAGI. This CDR3 is CASSVAGGSREQYF. CDR3 DNA: TGTGCCAGCAGTGTCGCGGGAGGGTCTAGAGAGCAGTACTTC.

J is TRBJ2-1 and V is TRBV6-4; TRBD2 agrees at 7 bases. The germline CDR1 and CDR2 sequences are MRHNA and SNTAGT. The CDR3 runs to 15 residues. Trimming took 2 bases from V and 8 from J; bases not matched to a gene: 9. The CDR3 sequence: CASSDVAGEGYEQFF. CDR3 nucleotides: TGTGCCAGCAGTGACGTCGCGGGAGAGGGGTATGAGCAGTTCTTC.

V gene TRBV5-6 combines with J gene TRBJ2-5, with 11 bases that match TRBD1. V lost 3 bases to trimming and J lost 0 bases; unmatched junction nucleotides: 4. The CDR3 loop spans 16 amino acids. Germline-derived CDR1 and CDR2 are SGHDT and YYEEEE. CDR3 coding DNA: TGTGCCAGCAGCTACCGGGACAGGGGGTACCAAGAGACCCAGTACTTC. Its translation: CASSYRDRGYQETQYF.

The rearrangement uses TRBV7-9 and TRBJ2-7; 8 nucleotides match TRBD2. Looked up from germline, CDR1 is SEHNR and CDR2 is FQNEAQ (reference sequence). J gave up 6 bases and V 5 bases, and 9 bases lay outside the gene matches. The CDR3 runs 14 residues. DNA of the CDR3: TGTGCCAGCAGCCCCGCCCCGGGAGGGCTCGAGCAGTACTTC. It codes for CASSPAPGGLEQYF. The variable domain in full, with the rest retrieved from reference TRBV7-9 and TRBJ2-7, is DTGVSQNPRHKITKRGQNVTFRCDPISEHNRLYWYRQTLGQGPEFLTYFQNEAQLEKSRLLSDRFSAERPKGSFSTLEIQRTEQGDSAMYLCASSPAPGGLEQYFGPGTRLTVT.

This chain's CDR3 is CASSVGEGVGELFF. Written as DNA, the CDR3 is TGTGCCAGCAGCGTAGGGGAGGGTGTCGGGGAGCTGTTTTTT. J is TRBJ2-2 and V is TRBV9, with 7 bases that match TRBD2. Germline V gives CDR1 SGDLS, CDR2 YYNGEE. The length of the CDR3 is 14 residues. The V gene end was trimmed by 0 bases and the J gene end by 7 bases; junction bases not matched to a gene: 3.

As concerns this clone: Other DNA sequences from this sample encode an identical CDR3 as well. The chain uses TRBV27 and TRBJ1-2; a possible D gene is TRBD1 (5 bases). Trimming pared 6 bases from V and 5 bases from J, leaving 7 bases between. CDR1 is MNHEY and CDR2 is SMNVEV in the germline V gene (reference sequence). CDR3 length: 11 residues. For the CDR3, the DNA is TGTGCCAGCAGAGACAGTTATGGCTACACCTTC. Translating gives CASRDSYGYTF.

The gene calls are TRBV7-2 and TRBJ2-7; weak D call: TRBD1 (6 bases). The CDR3 extends over 13 amino acids. Germline lookup yields CDR1 SGHTA and CDR2 FQGNSA. V gave up 5 bases and J gave up 3 bases, with 11 bases separating them. The CDR3 region is CASSRRGSYEQYF. CDR3 nucleotide sequence: TGTGCCAGCAGCCGTAGGGGGAGCTACGAGCAGTACTTC. The variable domain in full, completed from reference TRBV7-2 and TRBJ2-7, reads GAGVSQSPSNKVTEKGKDVELRCDPISGHTALYWYRQSLGQGLEFLIYFQGNSAPDKSGLPSDRFSAERTGGSVSTLTIQRTQQEDSAVYLCASSRRGSYEQYFGPGTRLTVT.

The chain uses TRBV7-2 and TRBJ2-2, with 9 bases that match TRBD2. The germline CDR1 and CDR2 sequences are SGHTA and FQGNSA. CDR3 length: 14 amino acids. J lost 4 bases, V lost 5 bases, and 2 bases had no gene match. CDR3 DNA sequence: TGTGCCAGCAGCATGCGGGGGGGCACCGGGGAGCTGTTTTTT. This encodes CASSMRGGTGELFF.

This rearrangement joins TRBV28 to TRBJ2-1; 10 bases agree with TRBD2. V lost 3 bases to trimming and J lost 8 bases; unmatched junction nucleotides: 7. Germline V lookup: CDR1 MDHEN, CDR2 SYDVKM. This CDR3 spans 15 amino acids. The DNA for the CDR3 is TGTGCCAGCAGTTTGGGGGAGCGGGGGGGCGATGAGCAGTTCTTC. Its translation is CASSLGERGGDEQFF.

V is TRBV5-1 and J is TRBJ2-7; D unclear. Trimming stripped 3 bases from V and 2 bases from J, with 15 bases between. CDR3 length: 15 residues. Germline V CDR1 and CDR2: SGHRS, YFSETQ. The CDR3 DNA is TGCGCCAGCAGCTCGCTTGGCGGAACCGCCTACGAGCAGTACTTC. It yields the protein CASSSLGGTAYEQYF.

The count of this clone is one. The chain combines TRBV27 with TRBJ2-3; tentative D call: TRBD2 (6 bases). The CDR3 runs 15 residues. The germline CDR1 and CDR2 sequences are MNHEY and SMNVEV (reference sequence). Between the trimmed V and J ends, which lost 7 bases and 4 bases, there was a span of 18 bases. CDR3 in DNA: TGTGCCAGCACAACTAACGGAGGGACCCCAGATACGCAGTATTTT. It translates to CASTTNGGTPDTQYF.

This sequence joins TRBV7-9 and TRBJ2-7; tentatively, D is TRBD1 (5 bases). Germline CDR1 and CDR2: SEHNR and FQNEAQ (reference sequence). There are 12 residues in the CDR3. V was trimmed by 5 bases and J by 3 bases, leaving 8 bases between them. The chain's CDR3 is CASSRQIYEQYF. DNA of the CDR3: TGTGCCAGCAGCAGACAGATCTACGAGCAGTACTTC.

V gene TRBV7-2 combines with J gene TRBJ2-1, with TRBD2 matching 10 bases. Trimming at V came to 4 bases and at J to 9 bases, leaving 12 bases not matched to a gene. Germline V gene data show CDR1 as SGHTA and CDR2 as FQGNSA. This CDR3 region has 16 residues. The CDR3 is CASSSRGSLAGVEQFF. The CDR3 region has the DNA TGTGCCAGCAGCTCGCGGGGCTCTCTAGCGGGAGTTGAGCAGTTCTTC.

The rearrangement links TRBV28 to TRBJ2-7, with 8 positions matching TRBD1. The CDR3 totals 12 residues. V gave up 8 bases and J gave up 2 bases; unmatched junction bases: 2. Germline CDR1 is MDHEN and CDR2 is SYDVKM. CDR3 in amino acids: CASGQGPYEQYF. DNA for the CDR3: TGTGCCAGCGGACAGGGACCCTACGAGCAGTACTTC.

This clone showed up just a few times. This chain joins TRBV28 and TRBJ2-7, with 9 bases that match TRBD2. This CDR3 has 15 residues. V was pared by 4 bases and J by 2 bases, with 6 bases of the junction left unmatched. Germline V gives CDR1 MDHEN, CDR2 SYDVKM. CDR3 amino acids: CASSWGLAGPYEQYF. DNA of the CDR3: TGTGCCAGCAGTTGGGGGCTAGCGGGACCCTACGAGCAGTACTTC.

This chain joins TRBV9 and TRBJ2-7; 9 bases match TRBD1. Trimming at V came to 6 bases and at J to 1 base, leaving 11 bases not matched to a gene. In germline, CDR1 is SGDLS, CDR2 YYNGEE. The CDR3 covers 16 residues. The CDR3 sequence is CASTKGRDRVSYEQYF. CDR3 nucleotides: TGTGCCAGCACCAAAGGCAGGGACAGGGTGTCCTACGAGCAGTACTTC.

The table lists this clone with a count of one. The chain combines TRBV28 with TRBJ2-3; TRBD2 agrees at 12 bases. CDR1 is MDHEN and CDR2 is SYDVKM in the germline V gene. The V segment lost 5 bases and the J segment 5 bases; nucleotides outside the gene matches: 8. CDR3 length: 16 residues. The CDR3 DNA reads as TGTGCCAGCAGTGGGGCTAGCGGGAGGGCAGGAGATACGCAGTATTTT. Its protein product is CASSGASGRAGDTQYF.

The chain combines TRBV2 with TRBJ1-1, with a weak D call TRBD1 (6 bases). The V and J ends lost 4 bases and 5 bases respectively, with 8 bases between them. Germline values: CDR1 SNHLY, CDR2 FYNNEI. The CDR3 is made up of 12 amino acids. Here the CDR3 reads CASSGTETEAFF. The CDR3 nucleotides are TGTGCCAGCAGTGGGACAGAGACTGAAGCTTTCTTT.

This clone has more than one count but fewer than ten. The chain links TRBV7-9 to TRBJ2-2; TRBD2 agrees at 13 bases. Germline V CDR1 and CDR2: SEHNR, FQNEAQ (reference sequence). The trim removed 4 bases at V and 4 bases at J, leaving 9 bases unmatched. The CDR3 consists of 18 residues. Written as DNA, the CDR3 is TGTGCCAGCAGCTCCGGACTAGCGGGAGTCGCCGGCACCGGGGAGCTGTTTTTT. Protein sequence: CASSSGLAGVAGTGELFF. Variable domain in full (rest from reference TRBV7-9 and TRBJ2-2): DTGVSQNPRHKITKRGQNVTFRCDPISEHNRLYWYRQTLGQGPEFLTYFQNEAQLEKSRLLSDRFSAERPKGSFSTLEIQRTEQGDSAMYLCASSSGLAGVAGTGELFFGEGSRLTVL.

This clone was seen a handful of times. The chain is built from TRBV27 and TRBJ2-5; 7 nucleotides agree with TRBD2. The CDR3 consists of 15 residues. V shed 5 bases and J 5 bases; nucleotides not matched to a gene: 11. Germline values: CDR1 MNHEY, CDR2 SMNVEV (reference sequence). The CDR3 bases are TGTGCCAGCAGTACGGGCGGGAGCGGCTCGGAGACCCAGTACTTC. Residues: CASSTGGSGSETQYF.

The J gene is TRBJ1-3, the V gene TRBV5-1; D call uncertain. V shed 6 bases and J shed 4 bases, with 17 bases lying between them. This CDR3 contains 15 residues. CDR1 is SGHRS, CDR2 YFSETQ, per germline. Here the CDR3 reads CASKDGLSSGNTIYF. The CDR3 DNA follows: TGCGCCAGCAAAGATGGGCTATCATCCGGAAACACCATATATTTT.

The J gene is TRBJ1-5, the V gene TRBV28; D is ambiguous. The CDR3 has 15 residues. Germline lookup yields CDR1 MDHEN and CDR2 SYDVKM. Trimming cost V 6 bases and J 3 bases, with 15 bases left between them. The CDR3 nucleotides read TGTGCCAGCAGCCTTGGGCCCCTCGCCAATCAGCCCCAGCATTTT. The encoded protein is CASSLGPLANQPQHF.

This rearrangement joins TRBV19 to TRBJ2-5; 13 bases match TRBD2. The V and J ends lost 6 bases and 4 bases, in that order; junction bases with no gene match: 5. CDR1 and CDR2 (germline): LNHDA, SQIVND (reference sequence). The CDR3 length is 15 residues. CDR3 amino acids: CASRRTSGSGETQYF. CDR3 in DNA: TGTGCCAGTAGGAGGACTAGCGGGAGTGGAGAGACCCAGTACTTC.

This chain uses TRBV20-1 with TRBJ1-4; the D is unclear. Per the germline V gene, CDR1 is DFQATT and CDR2 is SNEGSKA (reference sequence). Trimming removed 8 bases from V and 3 bases from J, with 4 bases in between. This CDR3 has 10 residues. The CDR3 is CSPANEKLFF. CDR3 sequence (DNA): TGCAGTCCTGCTAATGAAAAACTGTTTTTT.

In its sample, this clone was seen once. At one end the junction does not follow the germline gene, possibly because of a read error. V and J are TRBV7-7 and TRBJ2-1, with TRBD1 identical over 10 bases. CDR1 and CDR2 from the germline V gene are SSHAT and FNYEAQ (reference sequence). This CDR3 has 15 amino acids. The CDR3 is CASSPDRGRFHEQFF. The CDR3 DNA follows: TGTGCTAGCAGCCCCGACAGGGGGCGATTCCATGAGCAGTTCTTC.